This section outlines one T cell receptor beta chain sequence together with its context. TCRdb re-called the 5' RACE reads with MiXCR, one entry per CDR3 protein. The repertoire includes 140,000 to 150,000 distinct CDR3 sequences, 15% to 20% of them detected once, and 2% to 2.5% sits in the top ten. This record belongs to a study of T-cell memory formation after mild COVID-19. The germline gives CDR1 SEHNR, CDR2 FQNEAQ (reference sequence). V shed 5 bases and J shed 6 bases, with 19 bases lying between them. The length of the CDR3 is 16 residues. Material for sequencing was PBMCs or a T cell subset sorted from them (not recorded which). J is TRBJ2-2 and V is TRBV7-9; possibly TRBD2 for D (8 bases). The sequence came from an adult woman who had mild COVID-19 (a few samples of this study predate the infection). Cell type and time point are not known. The CDR3 coding sequence is TGTGCCAGCAGCCGGACCGGGAGGGGGCGCCCCGGGGAGCTGTTTTTT. Translation: CASSRTGRGRPGELFF.